The 20 T cell receptor beta chains reported below all come from one sample, sequenced in a study of regulatory T cells in long-lasting Graves disease. Time point noted: newly diagnosed GD, antithyroid drugs for less than 3 months. Construction of the TCR library relied on RNA isolated from PBMCs. Arm-PCR of CDR3 regions and iRepertoire HTBI primers were the basis on which TCR beta libraries were built. TCRdb processed the multiplex PCR reads anew with MiXCR; each CDR3 protein has one entry. The sample shows 400,000 to 550,000 distinct CDR3 sequences, around 15% of them seen only once. The data also belong to a second study, concerning T cells in Graves' hyperthyroidism and ophthalmopathy.

The sample was peripheral blood mononuclear cells (PBMCs), taken at new diagnosis, from a patient treated with antithyroid drugs. These receptors all come from a woman aged 25-40 years with Graves disease.

This chain joins TRBV6-5 and TRBJ2-6; TRBD1 matches at 8 bases. CDR1 and CDR2 (germline): MNHEY, SVGAGI. The CDR3 runs to 18 residues. Trimming at V came to 4 bases and at J to 1 base, leaving 9 bases not matched to a gene. The CDR3, as DNA: TGTGCCAGCAGTTTTCCTTCCAGGGGGCCGTCTGGGGCCAACGTCCTGACTTTC. It specifies CASSFPSRGPSGANVLTF.

This clonotype was detected many times. CDR3 sequence reads: CASSLVTDPYYEQYF. CDR3 nucleotides: TGCGCCAGCAGCTTGGTAACAGACCCATACTACGAGCAGTACTTC. The chain links TRBV5-1 to TRBJ2-7, with no clear D. The CDR3 has 15 residues. Germline CDR1 SGHRS, CDR2 YFSETQ. V was shortened by 0 bases and J by 3 bases, with 13 bases between the two germline ends. Supplemented by reference TRBV5-1 and TRBJ2-7, the full variable domain reads KAGVTQTPRYLIKTRGQQVTLSCSPISGHRSVSWYQQTPGQGLQFLFEYFSETQRNKGNFPGRFSGRQFSNSRSEMNVSTLELGDSALYLCASSLVTDPYYEQYFGPGTRLTVT.

This clonotype was recorded at least ten times. The chain employs TRBV7-2 and TRBJ2-3; D is ambiguous. The CDR3 has 13 residues. Germline CDR1 SGHTA, CDR2 FQGNSA. V was trimmed by 3 bases and J by 2 bases, leaving 6 bases between them. CDR3 DNA: TGTGCCAGCAGCTTGAGCCTCACAGATACGCAGTATTTT. As protein: CASSLSLTDTQYF.

At least ten counts were recorded for this clonotype. The rearrangement uses TRBV7-6 and TRBJ2-5; 9 bases map to TRBD2. The CDR3 has 15 residues. V dropped 4 bases and J dropped 4; count of bases not matched to a gene: 7. From germline, CDR1 is SGHVS and CDR2 FNYEAQ. The CDR3, as DNA: TGTGCCAGCAGCTCCCTTTCTAGCGGGACAGAGACCCAGTACTTC. Protein sequence: CASSSLSSGTETQYF.

In its sample, this clonotype was seen many times. The V gene is TRBV7-9, the J gene TRBJ2-3, with D possibly TRBD1 on 5 matching bases. This CDR3 region has 17 residues. V was pared by 3 bases and J by 0 bases, with 16 bases between. CDR1 SEHNR and CDR2 FQNEAQ come from the germline V gene (reference sequence). The CDR3 bases are TGTGCCAGCAGCTTGTTGCGACAGCAATCTAGCACAGATACGCAGTATTTT. Its protein is CASSLLRQQSSTDTQYF.

This clonotype was seen at least ten times. The rearrangement uses TRBV7-9 and TRBJ2-5, with 11 nucleotides matching TRBD2. CDR1 and CDR2 from the germline V gene are SEHNR and FQNEAQ (reference sequence). CDR3 size: 14 residues. V dropped 4 bases and J dropped 13; count of bases not matched to a gene: 11. The chain's CDR3 is CASSSATLSGRAYF. The CDR3 nucleotides are TGTGCCAGCAGCTCAGCCACCCTTAGCGGGAGGGCGTACTTC.

This clonotype was counted only a few times. The chain links TRBV28 to TRBJ1-2; 7 bases line up with TRBD1. The CDR3 consists of 13 residues. CDR1 is MDHEN, CDR2 SYDVKM, per germline. With 7 bases clipped from V and 5 bases from J, the junction kept 7 bases outside the gene matches. CDR3 amino acids: CASNAPGGYGYTF. As DNA, the CDR3 is TGTGCCAGCAACGCCCCAGGGGGGTATGGCTACACCTTC.

In the case of this clonotype: A read error may explain this, as a much larger clone is one base away. The rearrangement joins TRBV3-1 to TRBJ1-2; 8 positions agree with TRBD1. V gave up 1 base and J gave up 8 bases; unmatched junction bases: 9. This CDR3 has 15 residues. CDR1 is LGHDT, CDR2 YNNKEL, per germline (reference sequence). CDR3 region: CASSQVQDRALGYTF. In nucleotides, the CDR3 is TGTGCCAGCAGCCAAGTTCAGGACAGGGCTTTGGGCTACACCTTC.

This clonotype showed up just a few times. V and J are TRBV20-1 and TRBJ2-3, with 13 bases fitting TRBD2. The CDR3 has 15 residues. J gave up 5 bases and V 6 bases, and 8 bases lay outside the gene matches. Germline lookup yields CDR1 DFQATT and CDR2 SNEGSKA (reference sequence). The CDR3 DNA sequence: TGCAGTGCCCGTGGACTAGCGGGAGCGGTAGATACGCAGTATTTT. This encodes CSARGLAGAVDTQYF.

This clonotype was observed at least ten times. The chain couples TRBV6-1 to TRBJ2-1, with D hard to call. Between the trimmed V and J ends, which lost 8 bases and 9 bases, there was a span of 11 bases. The CDR3 totals 11 residues. Germline V gene lookup returns CDR1 MNHNS and CDR2 SASEGT. The CDR3 loop is CASRRGTEQFF. CDR3 in DNA: TGTGCCAGCCGACGCGGCACTGAGCAGTTCTTC.

This clonotype was recorded at least ten times. The chain carries TRBV2 and TRBJ2-3, with D uncertain. The V end was cut by 7 bases, the J end by 3 bases, with 11 bases between. From germline, CDR1 is SNHLY and CDR2 FYNNEI. The CDR3 has 13 residues. Here the CDR3 reads CASNPRRTDTQYF. The CDR3 nucleotides read TGTGCCAGCAATCCGAGAAGGACAGATACGCAGTATTTT.

This clonotype was detected many times. The chain links TRBV11-2 to TRBJ2-5; 15 bases line up with TRBD2. The germline gives CDR1 SGHAT, CDR2 FQNNGV. CDR3 length: 16 residues. V lost 5 bases, J lost 5 bases, and 6 bases stayed unmatched. CDR3 coding DNA: TGTGCCAGCAGCACGGGACTAGCGGGAGGTGGGGAGACCCAGTACTTC. Its translation is CASSTGLAGGGETQYF.

This clonotype was detected ten times or more. The rearrangement uses TRBV28 and TRBJ2-3; 7 bases align to TRBD1. V lost 6 bases, J lost 3 bases, and 18 bases stayed unmatched. CDR1 is MDHEN, CDR2 SYDVKM, per germline. The CDR3 runs 18 residues. CDR3 nucleotide sequence: TGTGCCAGCAGCCTAGAGAGGGGGCGTAAGTTTGTGACAGATACGCAGTATTTT. This translates into CASSLERGRKFVTDTQYF.

This clonotype was seen ten or more times. In DNA, the CDR3 is TGTGCCATCAGTGACGACAGGGATGTTGCTTTCTTT. It codes for CAISDDRDVAFF. This rearrangement joins TRBV10-3 to TRBJ1-1; the match to TRBD1 covers 7 bases. CDR1 is ENHRY and CDR2 is SYGVKD in the germline V gene. J gave up 11 bases and V 3 bases, and 6 bases lay outside the gene matches. This CDR3 is built from 12 residues.

Ten or more counts support this clonotype. The genes are TRBV12-3 or TRBV12-4 and TRBJ1-2; the match to TRBD1 covers 7 bases. The CDR3 is 15 amino acids. The ends lost 5 bases at V and 2 bases at J; junction bases unmatched: 8. The CDR3 bases are TGTGCCAGCAGTCGTTTTGGACAGGCCAACTATGGCTACACCTTC. It is translated as CASSRFGQANYGYTF.

This sequence joins TRBV5-1 and TRBJ2-1, with D perhaps being TRBD1 or TRBD2 (6 bases each). This CDR3 is 16 amino acids long. Trimming cost V 4 bases and J 5 bases, with 19 bases left between them. Germline-derived CDR1 and CDR2 are SGHRS and YFSETQ. Here the CDR3 DNA reads TGCGCCAGCAGCCGGGGGCGGGGCACGAACGACAATGAGCAGTTCTTC. This encodes CASSRGRGTNDNEQFF.

DNA for the CDR3: TGCAGTGCTAGAGATGCAGGGACTGGAAACACCATATATTTT. Translating it yields CSARDAGTGNTIYF. The chain links TRBV20-1 to TRBJ1-3, with a tentative D call TRBD1 (5 bases). This CDR3 is built from 14 residues. V lost 0 bases, J lost 2 bases, and 8 bases lay in between. From germline, CDR1 is DFQATT and CDR2 SNEGSKA (reference sequence).

This clonotype was recorded many times. This chain connects TRBV7-9 to TRBJ1-1, with D possibly being TRBD1 (6 bases). The germline V gene has CDR1 SEHNR and CDR2 FQNEAQ (reference sequence). The germline V and J ends were trimmed by 4 bases and 2 bases, with 8 bases remaining between them. The CDR3 consists of 13 residues. The CDR3 is CASSWTDNTEAFF. CDR3 sequence (DNA): TGTGCCAGCAGCTGGACAGACAACACTGAAGCTTTCTTT.

The rearrangement uses TRBV30 and TRBJ2-2, with D possibly matching TRBD1 (6 bases). The CDR3 length is 14 residues. Trimming shortened V by 5 bases and J by 4 bases, and 14 bases separated the two germline ends. The V gene's germline CDR1 is GTSNPN and CDR2 SVGIG (reference sequence). The CDR3 DNA sequence: TGTGCCTGGTTCAAGGGGGTTGTCACCGGGGAGCTGTTTTTT. Encoded protein: CAWFKGVVTGELFF.

This clonotype was observed a handful of times. This sequence joins TRBV29-1 and TRBJ2-2; a weak D match, TRBD1 (8 bases). Trimming took off 7 bases at V and 3 bases at J, with 15 bases between the two ends. CDR3 length equals 14 residues. The germline V gene encodes CDR1 SQVTM and CDR2 ANQGSEA. CDR3 residues: CSGYRGGYTGELFF. DNA for the CDR3: TGCAGCGGTTACAGGGGGGGGTACACCGGGGAGCTGTTTTTT.